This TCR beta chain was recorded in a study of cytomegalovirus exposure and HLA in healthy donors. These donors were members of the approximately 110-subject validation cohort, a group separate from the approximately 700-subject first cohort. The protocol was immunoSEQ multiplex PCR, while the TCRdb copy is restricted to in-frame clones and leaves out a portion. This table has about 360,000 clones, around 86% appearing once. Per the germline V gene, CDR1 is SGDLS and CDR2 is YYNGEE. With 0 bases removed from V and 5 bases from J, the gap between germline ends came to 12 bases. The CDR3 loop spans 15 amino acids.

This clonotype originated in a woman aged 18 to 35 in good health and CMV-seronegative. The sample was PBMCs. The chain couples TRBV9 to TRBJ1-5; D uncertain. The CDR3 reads CASSVGGSRDQPQHF. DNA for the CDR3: TGTGCCAGCAGCGTAGGAGGTAGCAGAGATCAGCCCCAGCATTTT.